The 29 T cell receptor beta chains presented below share a single source sample, sequenced in a study of blood T cell repertoires in COVID-19. The repertoire was sequenced with immunoSEQ multiplex PCR; TCRdb's copy has only in-frame clones and lacks some. The table records 190,000 or so clones, roughly 77% of them present only once. Source material: PBMCs or T cells enriched from blood (not recorded which). The receptors come from a man in his forties who had recovered from COVID-19.

The chain uses TRBV30 and TRBJ2-7; possible D gene TRBD2, 6 bases. Germline V lookup: CDR1 GTSNPN, CDR2 SVGIG (reference sequence). The CDR3 loop spans 15 amino acids. V was clipped by 4 bases and J by 7 bases, with 23 bases between them. The CDR3 reads CAWTLDRGKNREQYF. CDR3 bases: TGTGCCTGGACCCTGGACCGGGGGAAGAATAGGGAGCAGTACTTC.

The chain combines TRBV18 with TRBJ1-1; D is unresolved. The CDR3 runs 14 residues. The ends were cut back, 1 base at V and 7 bases at J, with 13 bases in the middle. Per germline, CDR1 KGHSH and CDR2 LQKENI. CDR3 loop: CASSPRGPRDEAFF. The CDR3 DNA reads TGTGCCAGCTCACCACGAGGCCCCCGGGATGAAGCTTTCTTT.

The chain is built from TRBV29-1 and TRBJ1-5; 7 bases agree with TRBD1. Germline lookup yields CDR1 SQVTM and CDR2 ANQGSEA. The CDR3 runs 13 residues. V trimming: 7 bases; J trimming: 3 bases; junction bases outside the gene matches: 6. The CDR3 is CSAKGTVNQPQHF. Here the CDR3 DNA reads TGCAGCGCCAAGGGGACAGTCAATCAGCCCCAGCATTTT.

As DNA, the CDR3 is TGTGCCAGCAGCCTGGGACTAGCGGGATACACGCAGTATTTT. This encodes CASSLGLAGYTQYF. The V and J genes are TRBV3-1 (or the pseudogene TRBV3-2) and TRBJ2-3, with TRBD2 matching 13 bases. The germline V gene has CDR1 LGHDT and CDR2 YNNKEL (reference sequence). Trimming cost V 4 bases and J 9 bases; bases outside gene matches: 4. The CDR3 length is 14 residues.

The CDR3 nucleotides are TGTGCCAGCAGTTCGGTAGCAGATACGCAGTATTTT. Translating it yields CASSSVADTQYF. The gene calls are TRBV6-5 and TRBJ2-3, with D uncertain. Trimming removed 4 bases at V and 4 bases at J, with 6 bases between. The CDR3 loop spans 12 amino acids. In germline, CDR1 is MNHEY, CDR2 SVGAGI.

This clone was seen once. The chain joins TRBV12-5 to TRBJ1-5; D call uncertain. CDR1 and CDR2 (germline): LGHNT, FRNRAP. The CDR3 length is 14 residues. The V and J ends lost 6 bases and 2 bases respectively, with 11 bases between them. This chain's CDR3 is CASGAAGRNQPQHF. CDR3 nucleotides: TGTGCTAGTGGAGCGGCAGGCCGCAATCAGCCCCAGCATTTT.

The V call is TRBV3-1 (or the pseudogene TRBV3-2), the J call TRBJ2-3; 7 nucleotides match TRBD2. The germline CDR1 and CDR2 sequences are LGHDT and YNNKEL (reference sequence). Losses at the gene ends were 0 bases for V and 2 bases for J; bases not matched to a gene: 5. This CDR3 comprises 16 residues. The CDR3 DNA reads as TGTGCCAGCAGCCAAGATCAAGGGACTAACACAGATACGCAGTATTTT. This gives the protein CASSQDQGTNTDTQYF.

Turning to this clone: The germline gene is not matched at one end of the junction; a read error may be the cause. The rearrangement links TRBV11-2 to TRBJ2-2; D unclear. The CDR3 is made up of 14 amino acids. The germline V gene encodes CDR1 SGHAT and CDR2 FQNNGV. CDR3 nucleotides: TGTGCCAGCAGCCTAGACACTTCCACCGGGGAGCTGTTTTTT. Translating gives CASSLDTSTGELFF.

The chain links TRBV19 to TRBJ1-2, with D possibly TRBD1 on 5 matching bases. There are 14 residues in the CDR3. The germline V gene encodes CDR1 LNHDA and CDR2 SQIVND (reference sequence). Trimming took off 6 bases at V and 2 bases at J, with 13 bases between the two ends. CDR3 in amino acids: CASREAGGNYGYTF. As DNA, the CDR3 is TGTGCCAGTAGAGAAGCCGGGGGGAACTATGGCTACACCTTC.

V gene TRBV19 combines with J gene TRBJ2-2, with 9 bases fitting TRBD2. CDR3 size: 16 residues. The V and J ends lost 4 bases and 5 bases, in that order; junction bases with no gene match: 8. Germline V lookup: CDR1 LNHDA, CDR2 SQIVND (reference sequence). CDR3 nucleotide sequence: TGTGCCAGTAGTACCCAACCGGGACTAGCAACCGGGGAGCTGTTTTTT. Residues: CASSTQPGLATGELFF.

V usage is TRBV18 and J usage is TRBJ2-3, with 13 bases that match TRBD2. The V segment lost 3 bases and the J segment 1 base; nucleotides outside the gene matches: 1. Germline values: CDR1 KGHSH, CDR2 LQKENI. The CDR3 contains 16 residues. In DNA form, the CDR3 reads TGTGCCAGCTCACCTACTAGCGGGGGGGGCACAGATACGCAGTATTTT. This codes for CASSPTSGGGTDTQYF. Full variable domain (outside the CDR3, taken from reference TRBV18 and TRBJ2-3): NAGVMQNPRHLVRRRGQEARLRCSPMKGHSHVYWYRQLPEEGLKFMVYLQKENIIDESGMPKERFSAEFPKEGPSILRIQQVVRGDSAAYFCASSPTSGGGTDTQYFGPGTRLTVL.

The V gene is TRBV20-1, the J gene TRBJ2-7; 10 bases align to TRBD1. Germline trimming cut 3 bases from V and 7 bases from J; bases unmatched to any gene: 15. Germline values: CDR1 DFQATT, CDR2 SNEGSKA (reference sequence). The CDR3 runs to 16 residues. DNA for the CDR3: TGCAGTGCTAGTCCAGCGATAGGGACAGGGGCGGAGGAGCAGTACTTC. Translated, it gives CSASPAIGTGAEEQYF.

The rearrangement uses TRBV11-2 and TRBJ1-2; the D gene is possibly TRBD1 (6 bases). CDR1 and CDR2 (germline): SGHAT, FQNNGV. V lost 1 base to trimming and J lost 3 bases, with 12 bases between them. There are 15 residues in the CDR3. The CDR3 is CASSLGRGRDYGYTF. The DNA of the CDR3 is TGTGCCAGCAGCTTAGGGAGGGGGAGGGACTATGGCTACACCTTC.

This clone has only a few counts. This rearrangement joins TRBV5-1 to TRBJ1-3; unclear D gene. The CDR3 is made up of 15 amino acids. The germline V and J ends were trimmed by 0 bases and 2 bases, with 9 bases remaining between them. Looked up from germline, CDR1 is SGHRS and CDR2 is YFSETQ. The CDR3: CASSLDGEPGNTIYF. The DNA of the CDR3 is TGCGCCAGCAGCTTGGACGGGGAACCTGGAAACACCATATATTTT.

CDR3 amino acids: CATSPTGGGEKLFF. In DNA, the CDR3 is TGTGCCACCAGCCCCACGGGCGGGGGGGAAAAACTGTTTTTT. V usage is TRBV24-1 and J usage is TRBJ1-4; D might be TRBD1 (5 bases). The germline V and J ends were trimmed by 7 bases and 8 bases, with 16 bases remaining between them. CDR1 and CDR2 from the germline V gene are KGHDR and SFDVKD. This CDR3 has 14 residues.

This clone was detected only a few times. The J gene is TRBJ2-2, the V gene TRBV7-6, with D perhaps matching TRBD1 (5 bases). The length of the CDR3 is 14 residues. Per germline, CDR1 SGHVS and CDR2 FNYEAQ. The V end was cut by 3 bases, the J end by 5 bases, with 10 bases between. CDR3 nucleotide sequence: TGTGCCAGCAGCTTCGATCAGGGTACCGGGGAGCTGTTTTTT. Translated: CASSFDQGTGELFF.

The chain uses TRBV7-8 and TRBJ2-5, with 9 bases identical to TRBD2. The ends lost 6 bases at V and 7 bases at J; junction bases unmatched: 9. Looked up from germline, CDR1 is SGHVS and CDR2 is FQNEAQ. This CDR3 contains 14 residues. The CDR3 DNA reads TGTGCCAGCAGGCCAGACCCGACTAGCGGGACCCAGTACTTC. Its protein product is CASRPDPTSGTQYF.

This clone has just a few counts. The V gene is TRBV3-1 (or the pseudogene TRBV3-2), the J gene TRBJ2-2; perhaps TRBD1 as D (6 bases). Germline V CDR1 and CDR2: LGHDT, YNNKEL (reference sequence). CDR3 length: 16 amino acids. Trimming left V 4 bases short and J 0 bases short, with 12 bases between. CDR3 nucleotide sequence: TGTGCCAGCAGCCCTCTGGACAGCCCGAACACCGGGGAGCTGTTTTTT. It encodes CASSPLDSPNTGELFF.

The gene calls are TRBV3-1 (or the pseudogene TRBV3-2) and TRBJ1-3, with D unclear. This CDR3 contains 13 residues. Germline CDR1 is LGHDT and CDR2 is YNNKEL (reference sequence). V lost 4 bases and J 2 bases, leaving 6 bases between the germline ends. CDR3 DNA: TGTGCCAGCAGCCTCTTTACTGGAAACACCATATATTTT. Translation gives CASSLFTGNTIYF.

The rearrangement joins TRBV10-1 to TRBJ2-1, with 7 bases aligning to TRBD1. CDR1 is WNHNN and CDR2 is SYGVQD in the germline V gene (reference sequence). Trimming at V came to 6 bases and at J to 15 bases, leaving 14 bases not matched to a gene. The CDR3 contains 13 residues. This chain's CDR3 is CASSPRSTGSPFF. The CDR3 DNA follows: TGCGCCAGCAGCCCGAGGTCGACAGGGTCTCCGTTCTTC.

The chain links TRBV5-4 to TRBJ2-2, with TRBD1 matching over 9 bases. CDR3 length equals 14 residues. CDR1 and CDR2 (germline): SGHNT, YYREEE (reference sequence). V shed 5 bases and J 6 bases; nucleotides not matched to a gene: 5. CDR3 protein: CASRPGTGPGELFF. In nucleotides, the CDR3 is TGTGCCAGCAGACCCGGGACAGGGCCCGGGGAGCTGTTTTTT.

This sequence joins TRBV19 and TRBJ2-7; 8 bases line up with TRBD1. The CDR3 is made up of 15 amino acids. The germline gives CDR1 LNHDA, CDR2 SQIVND (reference sequence). V was pared by 8 bases and J by 3 bases, with 12 bases of the junction left unmatched. The CDR3 coding sequence is TGTGCCAGTCAGGGCCCGGGGACAGGTAACTACGAGCAGTACTTC. This gives the protein CASQGPGTGNYEQYF.

The chain joins TRBV15 to TRBJ1-2; TRBD1 agrees at 10 bases. The CDR3 runs to 13 residues. Trimming cost V 1 base and J 8 bases; bases outside gene matches: 1. The germline V gene encodes CDR1 LNHNV and CDR2 YYDKDF (reference sequence). CDR3 loop: CATSRGDRGGYTF. CDR3 bases: TGTGCCACCAGCAGAGGGGACAGGGGAGGCTACACCTTC. The whole variable domain, filled in from reference TRBV15 and TRBJ1-2, reads DAMVIQNPRYQVTQFGKPVTLSCSQTLNHNVMYWYQQKSSQAPKLLFHYYDKDFNNEADTPDNFQSRRPNTSFCFLDIRSPGLGDTAMYLCATSRGDRGGYTFGSGTRLTVV.

The chain links TRBV29-1 to TRBJ2-7; possible D gene TRBD1, 6 bases. The CDR3 runs 13 residues. Trimming pared 4 bases from V and 3 bases from J, leaving 13 bases between. Germline lookup yields CDR1 SQVTM and CDR2 ANQGSEA. The CDR3 loop is CSVGPGQGYEQYF. CDR3 bases: TGCAGCGTTGGCCCGGGACAAGGCTACGAGCAGTACTTC.

In regard to this clone: No DNA is shown, since the ends of the CDR3 on it are uncertain; the CDR3 is the one TCRdb lists. The V and J genes are TRBV6-5 and TRBJ1-2; the table's D call, TRBD1, has no DNA check behind it. The CDR3 totals 15 residues, both ends included. The V gene's germline CDR1 is MNHEY and CDR2 SVGAGI. The CDR3 here is CASSSSTGLLHGYTF.

This clone was recorded at least ten times. The chain joins TRBV27 to TRBJ2-5, with a tentative D call TRBD2 (6 bases). CDR1 is MNHEY, CDR2 SMNVEV, per germline (reference sequence). There are 14 residues in the CDR3. V lost 3 bases and J 5 bases, leaving 13 bases between the germline ends. In DNA form, the CDR3 reads TGTGCCAGCAGTTTCTCAGGACGGGGGGAGACCCAGTACTTC. Amino acids: CASSFSGRGETQYF.

The genes are TRBV7-9 and TRBJ2-1, with 13 bases matching TRBD2. CDR3 length: 19 residues. Germline lookup yields CDR1 SEHNR and CDR2 FQNEAQ (reference sequence). V was pared by 4 bases and J by 7 bases, with 16 bases of the junction left unmatched. CDR3 sequence (DNA): TGTGCCAGCAGCTACCCGGGACTAGCGGGAACGACCCCGAGAAATGAGCAGTTCTTC. Protein sequence: CASSYPGLAGTTPRNEQFF.

V usage is TRBV2 and J usage is TRBJ1-4, with TRBD1 identical over 8 bases. Germline assignment: CDR1 SNHLY and CDR2 FYNNEI. The V gene end was trimmed by 8 bases and the J gene end by 6 bases; junction bases not matched to a gene: 8. The CDR3 totals 14 residues. The CDR3 bases are TGTGCCAGCCAGGGAACAGGGGGAGATGAAAAACTGTTTTTT. It yields the protein CASQGTGGDEKLFF. Looking up the rest from reference TRBV2 and TRBJ1-4 gives the full variable domain: EPEVTQTPSHQVTQMGQEVILRCVPISNHLYFYWYRQILGQKVEFLVSFYNNEISEKSEIFDDQFSVERPDGSNFTLKIRSTKLEDSAMYFCASQGTGGDEKLFFGSGTQLSVL.

The V and J genes are TRBV28 and TRBJ1-2; no reliable D call. V lost 7 bases and J 8 bases, leaving 11 bases between the germline ends. Germline CDR1 reads MDHEN; CDR2 reads SYDVKM. CDR3 size: 11 residues. CDR3 in amino acids: CASKHREGYTF. CDR3 DNA: TGTGCCAGCAAACACCGGGAGGGCTACACCTTC.